These 23 T cell receptor beta chains came from one sample sequenced in a study of blood T cell repertoires in COVID-19. TCRdb's copy holds only in-frame clones and misses some; the assay was immunoSEQ multiplex PCR. The data hold around 180,000 clones, with 74% observed a single time. Sequencing input: peripheral blood. The receptors derive from a woman of 80 years or more with acute or convalescent COVID-19.

This clone was picked up a small number of times. V and J are TRBV10-2 and TRBJ2-7, with 8 bases aligning to TRBD2. After removal of 2 bases from V and 6 bases from J, the junction contained 3 bases not matched to a gene. The V gene's germline CDR1 is WSHSY and CDR2 SAAADI. This CDR3 is built from 13 residues. CDR3 sequence reads: CASSETAGVEQYF. As DNA, the CDR3 is TGCGCCAGCAGTGAGACAGCGGGGGTCGAGCAGTACTTC.

This clone was detected ten times or more. V usage is TRBV6-6 and J usage is TRBJ1-5, with D possibly TRBD1 on 6 matching bases. Germline CDR1 reads MNHNY; CDR2 reads SVGAGI (reference sequence). V gave up 2 bases and J gave up 6 bases, with 11 bases separating them. This CDR3 is 14 amino acids long. The CDR3 bases are TGTGCCAGCAGTTACGGGGCAGGGGCTCAGCCCCAGCATTTT. Translated: CASSYGAGAQPQHF.

The V call is TRBV5-1, the J call TRBJ2-6, with 10 bases that match TRBD1. Losses at the gene ends were 4 bases for V and 0 bases for J; bases not matched to a gene: 7. The CDR3 is made up of 18 amino acids. CDR1 SGHRS and CDR2 YFSETQ come from the germline V gene. The CDR3 DNA sequence: TGCGCCAGCAGCCTCTGGACAGGGGGTCCCTCTGGGGCCAACGTCCTGACTTTC. Protein sequence: CASSLWTGGPSGANVLTF.

This clone was detected only once. This chain joins TRBV29-1 and TRBJ2-7; 12 bases are shared with TRBD2. CDR1 is SQVTM and CDR2 is ANQGSEA in the germline V gene. The length of the CDR3 is 16 residues. The V segment lost 4 bases and the J segment 6 bases; nucleotides outside the gene matches: 13. This chain's CDR3 is CSVVRQNPGLAGEQYF. CDR3 DNA: TGCAGCGTTGTTAGACAAAACCCGGGACTAGCGGGCGAGCAGTACTTC.

In DNA, the CDR3 is TGTGCCAGTAGTACCAGGGGAGATCAGCCCCAGCATTTT. Protein product: CASSTRGDQPQHF. The chain couples TRBV19 to TRBJ1-5; possibly TRBD1 for D (6 bases). The length of the CDR3 is 13 residues. Trimming left V 4 bases short and J 5 bases short, with 9 bases between. CDR1 and CDR2 from the germline V gene are LNHDA and SQIVND (reference sequence).

The chain employs TRBV9 and TRBJ2-2; tentatively, D is TRBD2 (6 bases). The germline CDR1 and CDR2 sequences are SGDLS and YYNGEE. With 0 bases removed from V and 6 bases from J, the gap between germline ends came to 12 bases. This CDR3 contains 15 residues. CDR3 nucleotide sequence: TGTGCCAGCAGCGTAGTAGCGGCAGGGTCCGGGGAGCTGTTTTTT. Translated, it gives CASSVVAAGSGELFF.

The count of this clone is one. V and J are TRBV9 and TRBJ2-2; 8 bases are shared with TRBD2. The ends lost 10 bases at V and 2 bases at J; junction bases unmatched: 28. Per the germline V gene, CDR1 is SGDLS and CDR2 is YYNGEE. The CDR3 runs 21 residues. The CDR3 sequence is CAGGWGPGVSREGLNTGELFF. Here the CDR3 DNA reads TGTGCCGGGGGTTGGGGCCCAGGGGTTAGCCGGGAGGGCCTTAACACCGGGGAGCTGTTTTTT.

The chain carries TRBV4-2 and TRBJ2-1; 8 nucleotides match TRBD2. Trimming took 0 bases from V and 1 from J; bases not matched to a gene: 8. CDR1 is LGHNA, CDR2 YNFKEQ, per germline. The CDR3 is made up of 18 amino acids. This CDR3 reads CASSQDFRAGGSYNEQFF. The CDR3 nucleotides read TGTGCCAGCAGCCAAGATTTTCGGGCGGGAGGATCCTACAATGAGCAGTTCTTC.

The chain carries TRBV18 and TRBJ2-2; weak D call: TRBD1 (6 bases). Per the germline V gene, CDR1 is KGHSH and CDR2 is LQKENI. Trimming took off 2 bases at V and 5 bases at J, with 12 bases between the two ends. CDR3 length equals 15 residues. CDR3 residues: CASSPVEGGTGELFF. CDR3 bases: TGTGCCAGCTCACCAGTTGAAGGGGGAACCGGGGAGCTGTTTTTT.

With respect to this clone: Other DNA sequences in the same sample also yield this CDR3. The V call is TRBV18, the J call TRBJ2-5, with D unresolved. Trimming took 6 bases from V and 2 from J, leaving 7 bases between them. Germline V gene data show CDR1 as KGHSH and CDR2 as LQKENI. The CDR3 is made up of 12 amino acids. The CDR3 DNA follows: TGTGCCAGCTCTGCGAGGCAAGAGACCCAGTACTTC. Residues: CASSARQETQYF.

The chain recombines TRBV23-1 with TRBJ2-7; TRBD1 agrees at 12 bases. TRBV23-1 is recorded as an ORF, its role being uncertain. This CDR3 is built from 13 residues. J was trimmed by 6 bases and V by 4 bases; bases with no gene match: 1. CDR3 coding DNA: TGCGCCAGCAGTCGGGACAGGGGGCGCGAGCAGTACTTC. Translation gives CASSRDRGREQYF.

This clone has only one observation. The chain carries TRBV4-2 and TRBJ2-7; D might be TRBD2 (6 bases). This CDR3 has 16 residues. Trimming removed 0 bases at V and 6 bases at J, with 18 bases between. CDR1 LGHNA and CDR2 YNFKEQ come from the germline V gene. The CDR3 sequence is CASSQDWRASLPEQYF. For the CDR3, the DNA is TGTGCCAGCAGCCAAGATTGGAGGGCCTCTTTGCCCGAGCAGTACTTC.

This clone was seen a handful of times. This chain uses TRBV28 with TRBJ1-4; TRBD1 aligns across 8 bases. CDR1 and CDR2 from the germline V gene are MDHEN and SYDVKM. Trimming took 5 bases from V and 5 from J; bases not matched to a gene: 7. The CDR3 is made up of 15 amino acids. CDR3 sequence reads: CASSPGQVLNEKLFF. CDR3 nucleotide sequence: TGTGCCAGCAGTCCGGGACAGGTACTCAATGAAAAACTGTTTTTT.

The V call is TRBV7-9, the J call TRBJ2-2; tentative D call: TRBD2 (5 bases). V was clipped by 3 bases and J by 6 bases, with 11 bases between them. The CDR3 contains 14 residues. The germline CDR1 and CDR2 sequences are SEHNR and FQNEAQ (reference sequence). Here the CDR3 DNA reads TGTGCCAGCAGCTTGAGTCTAGCCGCCGGGGAGCTGTTTTTT. This translates into CASSLSLAAGELFF.

The chain combines TRBV5-4 with TRBJ2-3, with 9 bases lining up with TRBD1. V lost 4 bases and J lost 1; bases outside the gene matches: 7. Germline V lookup: CDR1 SGHNT, CDR2 YYREEE (reference sequence). This CDR3 contains 16 residues. Here the CDR3 DNA reads TGTGCCAGCAGCAGACAGGGGGGCCTAGGCACAGATACGCAGTATTTT. The encoded protein is CASSRQGGLGTDTQYF.

The chain recombines TRBV30 with TRBJ2-5, with 11 bases matching TRBD2. Germline V gives CDR1 GTSNPN, CDR2 SVGIG (reference sequence). The V gene end was trimmed by 2 bases and the J gene end by 4 bases; junction bases not matched to a gene: 6. This CDR3 spans 15 amino acids. The CDR3 spells CAWSLLAGELETQYF. The DNA for the CDR3 is TGTGCCTGGAGTCTACTAGCGGGAGAACTAGAGACCCAGTACTTC.

V is TRBV19 and J is TRBJ2-3, with TRBD2 identical over 9 bases. Germline loops: CDR1 LNHDA, CDR2 SQIVND (reference sequence). The ends lost 1 base at V and 5 bases at J; junction bases unmatched: 7. There are 16 residues in the CDR3. CDR3 sequence reads: CASSIVGSGRIDTQYF. The CDR3 DNA reads TGTGCCAGTAGTATAGTGGGTAGCGGGAGAATAGATACGCAGTATTTT.

The V call is TRBV20-1, the J call TRBJ1-2; the D is unclear. The CDR3 length is 11 residues. Germline loops: CDR1 DFQATT, CDR2 SNEGSKA (reference sequence). V was cut by 3 bases and J by 6 bases, with 8 bases left in between. CDR3 loop: CSASQANGYTF. The CDR3, as DNA: TGCAGTGCTAGTCAGGCTAATGGCTACACCTTC.

The gene calls are TRBV28 and TRBJ1-1; 7 bases fit TRBD1. V lost 6 bases and J lost 3; bases outside the gene matches: 4. CDR1 is MDHEN and CDR2 is SYDVKM in the germline V gene. The CDR3 contains 13 residues. The CDR3, as DNA: TGTGCCAGCAGGACAGGGTTGTACACTGAAGCTTTCTTT. It translates to CASRTGLYTEAFF.

V is TRBV6-1 and J is TRBJ1-1; weak D call: TRBD1 (6 bases). Trimming took 2 bases from V and 2 from J, leaving 15 bases between them. The CDR3 is made up of 16 amino acids. CDR1 is MNHNS, CDR2 SASEGT, per germline. Here the CDR3 reads CASSEKRGGQNTEAFF. CDR3 sequence (DNA): TGTGCCAGCAGTGAAAAAAGGGGGGGCCAAAACACTGAAGCTTTCTTT.

This clone was counted once. This rearrangement joins TRBV18 to TRBJ2-7; TRBD2 aligns across 10 bases. Per germline, CDR1 KGHSH and CDR2 LQKENI. The CDR3 is made up of 16 amino acids. V lost 2 bases, J lost 7 bases, and 11 bases stayed unmatched. CDR3 amino acids: CASSPVTSGDVFEQYF. Here the CDR3 DNA reads TGTGCCAGCTCACCAGTTACTAGCGGGGACGTTTTTGAGCAGTACTTC.

This clone was observed a handful of times. This chain connects TRBV4-3 to TRBJ1-2; 11 bases agree with TRBD1. V was pared by 4 bases and J by 6 bases, with 4 bases of the junction left unmatched. The CDR3 is made up of 14 amino acids. The germline gives CDR1 LGHNA, CDR2 YSLEER. This chain's CDR3 is CASSPEGQGDGYTF. The CDR3 nucleotides are TGCGCCAGCAGCCCGGAGGGACAGGGGGATGGCTACACCTTC.

The chain joins TRBV4-2 to TRBJ2-1, with 10 bases fitting TRBD2. The CDR3 is 18 residues long. Germline V lookup: CDR1 LGHNA, CDR2 YNFKEQ. Trimming removed 0 bases from V and 5 bases from J; junction bases left unmatched: 10. The chain's CDR3 is CASSQDLSGLAGDNEQFF. The CDR3 DNA sequence: TGTGCCAGCAGCCAAGATCTGAGCGGTCTAGCGGGAGACAATGAGCAGTTCTTC.